This entry describes one TCR beta chain. The data belong to a study of blood T cell repertoires in COVID-19. Study as a whole: Samples taken during acute and convalescent COVID-19 were collected in the United States, Italy and Spain. PBMCs, B-cell-depleted T cells, or T cells provided the cDNA or gDNA that made up the material.

Repertoires were generated with immunoSEQ multiplex PCR, while TCRdb's copy carries only in-frame clones and drops some. The sample has 90,000 to 120,000 clones, roughly 90% seen once; the top ten hold less than 7.5%. V lost 1 base, J lost 6 bases, and 4 bases lay in between. Germline CDR1 and CDR2: LGHDT and YNNKEL (reference sequence). This CDR3 is 12 amino acids long. Sequencing used peripheral blood. The rearrangement uses TRBV3-1 (or the pseudogene TRBV3-2) and TRBJ2-1; D not certain. This clonotype originated in a woman aged 55-69 years with acute or convalescent COVID-19. CDR3 DNA sequence: TGTGCCAGCAGCCAAGGGGCCAATGAGCAGTTCTTC. Amino acid sequence: CASSQGANEQFF.